This T cell receptor (beta chain) was sequenced in a study of blood T cells in healthy people across ages. The overall study: Per two T cells, about one barcoded beta molecule was captured through template switching.

A second PCR of 7 to 11 cycles used a sample-barcoded 5' primer and a J-beta primer mix. Using its own MiXCR run on the 5' RACE reads, TCRdb lists one record per CDR3 protein. This table has 910,000 or so distinct CDR3 sequences, approximately 50% appearing once. This clonotype was counted a few times. Its antigen remains unidentified. Overall study results and limits: Naive T cell percentage strongly correlated with TCR beta diversity. Older age went with lower TCR beta diversity per million T cells, in a roughly linear way.

Researchers collected approximately 9.5 milliliters of peripheral blood from every single donor. This TCR was recovered from a woman aged 55-69 years in good health. Input material: blood.

The DNA of the CDR3 is TGTGCCAGCAGCTTGACAGGGAGAAACTATGGCTACACCTTC. It codes for CASSLTGRNYGYTF. The chain has TRBV13 and TRBJ1-2; 7 bases align to TRBD1. The CDR3 has 14 residues. Germline CDR1 reads PRHDT; CDR2 reads FYEKMQ (reference sequence). V lost 3 bases to trimming and J lost 2 bases; unmatched junction nucleotides: 3.